These 30 T cell receptor beta chains were all obtained from the same sample, sequenced in a study of Graves' ophthalmopathy and Graves' hyperthyroidism. The authors amplified TCR beta CDR3 regions, and they did so from RNA transcripts for repertoire sequencing. A first-round RT-PCR used HTBI primers, followed by a second-round multiplex PCR. TCRdb reprocessed the multiplex PCR reads with MiXCR, giving one entry per CDR3 protein. The sample gives about 340,000 distinct CDR3 sequences, 15% to 20% of which show up once; roughly an eighth is in the top ten. The sequencing sample was made of peripheral blood. These receptors were collected from an adult man with Graves' ophthalmopathy.

This clonotype was seen repeatedly, ten times or more. The V and J genes are TRBV5-1 and TRBJ2-7; weak D call: TRBD1 (6 bases). Trimming left V 0 bases short and J 7 bases short, with 17 bases between. CDR1 SGHRS and CDR2 YFSETQ come from the germline V gene. This CDR3 comprises 15 residues. The CDR3 loop is CASSLEGGPWREQYF. The CDR3 nucleotides read TGCGCCAGCAGCTTGGAAGGGGGACCGTGGCGGGAGCAGTACTTC. Full variable domain (rest looked up from reference TRBV5-1 and TRBJ2-7): KAGVTQTPRYLIKTRGQQVTLSCSPISGHRSVSWYQQTPGQGLQFLFEYFSETQRNKGNFPGRFSGRQFSNSRSEMNVSTLELGDSALYLCASSLEGGPWREQYFGPGTRLTVT.

The V call is TRBV12-5, the J call TRBJ2-5; 8 bases are shared with TRBD2. Trimming at V came to 5 bases and at J to 1 base, leaving 6 bases not matched to a gene. Germline V gene data show CDR1 as LGHNT and CDR2 as FRNRAP. The CDR3 totals 15 residues. CDR3 sequence (DNA): TGTGCTAGTGGTAATGGTGCGGGGGGCCAAGAGACCCAGTACTTC. It yields the protein CASGNGAGGQETQYF.

The V call is TRBV6-1, the J call TRBJ2-7; the D gene is possibly TRBD1 (5 bases). The germline V and J ends were trimmed by 6 bases and 1 base, with 16 bases remaining between them. Germline V lookup: CDR1 MNHNS, CDR2 SASEGT. CDR3 length: 15 residues. CDR3 in amino acids: CASSPGRVRSYEQYF. Written as DNA, the CDR3 is TGTGCCAGCAGCCCCGGCAGGGTTCGGTCCTACGAGCAGTACTTC.

This clonotype showed up many times. V and J are TRBV15 and TRBJ2-2, with 7 bases identical to TRBD1. CDR1 is LNHNV and CDR2 is YYDKDF in the germline V gene (reference sequence). The CDR3 totals 17 residues. V was clipped by 0 bases and J by 1 base; unmatched bases: 5. The CDR3 bases are TGTGCCACCAGCAGAGATTTTAGGGGGCTGAACACCGGGGAGCTGTTTTTT. As protein: CATSRDFRGLNTGELFF.

This clonotype was recorded at least ten times. The CDR3 loop reads CASSQLQGSNQPQHF. CDR3 DNA sequence: TGCGCCAGCAGCCAATTGCAGGGCAGCAATCAGCCCCAGCATTTT. This chain links TRBV4-3 with TRBJ1-5; a weak D match, TRBD1 (5 bases). This CDR3 has 15 amino acids. Trimming removed 2 bases at V and 1 base at J, with 9 bases between. CDR1 LGHNA and CDR2 YSLEER come from the germline V gene.

This clonotype was recorded at least ten times. The junction departs from germline at one end; a sequencing error may be responsible. V and J are TRBV20-1 and TRBJ2-5, with TRBD2 identical over 7 bases. The CDR3 contains 14 residues. Per the germline V gene, CDR1 is DFQATT and CDR2 is SNEGSKA (reference sequence). In DNA, the CDR3 is TGCGGTGCTGGATGGGGGGGGACCGAAGAGACCCAGTACTTC. It yields the protein CGAGWGGTEETQYF.

This clonotype was seen many times. The rearrangement uses TRBV4-3 and TRBJ1-5; D gene ambiguous. The CDR3 is 15 residues long. The V gene lost 4 bases and the J gene lost 2 bases, with 12 bases spanning the gap. The V gene's germline CDR1 is LGHNA and CDR2 YSLEER. The CDR3 spells CASSLERRGNQPQHF. The DNA for the CDR3 is TGCGCCAGCAGCCTAGAGCGTCGGGGCAATCAGCCCCAGCATTTT.

This clonotype was counted ten times or more. The V and J genes are TRBV18 and TRBJ1-1; D remains ambiguous. CDR3 length: 12 residues. From germline, CDR1 is KGHSH and CDR2 LQKENI. V lost 0 bases and J 6 bases, leaving 5 bases between the germline ends. The CDR3 is CASSPPVAEAFF. DNA of the CDR3: TGTGCCAGCTCACCACCGGTTGCTGAAGCTTTCTTT.

This chain connects TRBV28 to TRBJ2-2; TRBD2 might be the D (6 bases). Germline V lookup: CDR1 MDHEN, CDR2 SYDVKM. V was trimmed by 3 bases and J by 4 bases, leaving 15 bases between them. The CDR3 length is 16 residues. CDR3 DNA: TGTGCCAGCAGTTTGTCCGGGACTCCTGCCACCGGGGAGCTGTTTTTT. Encoded protein: CASSLSGTPATGELFF.

The CDR3 protein is CASSPQTSGSPRRAQYF. In nucleotides, the CDR3 is TGTGCCAGCAGTCCCCAGACTAGCGGGAGCCCCCGGAGGGCCCAGTACTTC. The chain uses TRBV6-1 and TRBJ2-5; TRBD2 matches at 12 bases. The CDR3 contains 17 residues. CDR1 is MNHNS, CDR2 SASEGT, per germline. V was pared by 5 bases and J by 9 bases, with 16 bases of the junction left unmatched.

This clonotype has ten or more counts. The chain is built from TRBV7-8 and TRBJ1-3; D uncertain. The germline V gene encodes CDR1 SGHVS and CDR2 FQNEAQ. Between the trimmed V and J ends, which lost 3 bases and 0 bases, there was a span of 9 bases. CDR3 length: 15 residues. The CDR3 coding sequence is TGTGCCAGCAGCTTCGACGGATACTCTGGAAACACCATATATTTT. Translated, it gives CASSFDGYSGNTIYF. The variable domain in full, with the rest retrieved from reference TRBV7-8 and TRBJ1-3, is GAGVSQSPRYKVAKRGQDVALRCDPISGHVSLFWYQQALGQGPEFLTYFQNEAQLDKSGLPSDRFFAERPEGSVSTLKIQRTQQEDSAVYLCASSFDGYSGNTIYFGEGSWLTVV.

This clonotype showed up many times. This chain links TRBV7-2 with TRBJ2-5, with 8 bases that match TRBD1. The CDR3 has 13 amino acids. Per the germline V gene, CDR1 is SGHTA and CDR2 is FQGNSA. Trimming removed 2 bases from V and 4 bases from J; junction bases left unmatched: 0. The CDR3 DNA is TGTGCCAGCAGCTTACAGGGGGCAGAGACCCAGTACTTC. This sequence encodes CASSLQGAETQYF. The whole variable domain, filled in from reference TRBV7-2 and TRBJ2-5, reads GAGVSQSPSNKVTEKGKDVELRCDPISGHTALYWYRQSLGQGLEFLIYFQGNSAPDKSGLPSDRFSAERTGGSVSTLTIQRTQQEDSAVYLCASSLQGAETQYFGPGTRLLVL.

Ten or more counts support this clonotype. The V call is TRBV25-1, the J call TRBJ2-5; D remains ambiguous. The length of the CDR3 is 12 residues. Per germline, CDR1 MGHDK and CDR2 SYGVNS. Deletions cut 2 bases from V and 9 bases from J, with 10 bases between. CDR3 in amino acids: CASSEPLGSQYF. The CDR3 DNA follows: TGTGCCAGCAGTGAACCCCTAGGCTCCCAGTACTTC.

The sample holds many counts of this clonotype. The chain carries TRBV4-3 and TRBJ1-1; D is undetermined. With 4 bases removed from V and 1 base from J, the gap between germline ends came to 7 bases. The CDR3 runs to 13 residues. The germline CDR1 and CDR2 sequences are LGHNA and YSLEER. The CDR3 loop is CASSRKRNTEAFF. The CDR3 DNA follows: TGCGCCAGCAGCCGCAAAAGGAACACTGAAGCTTTCTTT.

This clonotype was recorded many times. The rearrangement uses TRBV7-9 and TRBJ1-1; no reliable D call. This CDR3 region has 15 residues. Germline values: CDR1 SEHNR, CDR2 FQNEAQ (reference sequence). The V and J ends lost 5 bases and 3 bases respectively, with 16 bases between them. CDR3 protein: CASSPRGSRDTEAFF. For the CDR3, the DNA is TGTGCCAGCAGCCCCCGGGGTTCTCGGGACACTGAAGCTTTCTTT.

This clonotype was counted at least ten times. The chain links TRBV19 to TRBJ2-5; D gene unclear. There are 12 residues in the CDR3. Germline lookup yields CDR1 LNHDA and CDR2 SQIVND (reference sequence). V lost 10 bases to trimming and J lost 3 bases, with 12 bases between them. For the CDR3, the DNA is TGTGCCACTGCCGGGTCCGAAGAGACCCAGTACTTC. Its protein product is CATAGSEETQYF.

This clonotype was seen more than once but under ten times. The chain employs TRBV7-8 and TRBJ2-2, with 8 bases matching TRBD1. The germline CDR1 and CDR2 sequences are SGHVS and FQNEAQ. There are 16 residues in the CDR3. The junction had 11 bases not matched to a gene; V was cut back by 3 bases and J by 8 bases. The CDR3 loop is CASSFSRDRRSGELFF. CDR3 sequence (DNA): TGTGCCAGCAGCTTCAGTAGGGACAGGAGGTCGGGGGAGCTGTTTTTT. The full variable domain, in which reference TRBV7-8 and TRBJ2-2 provide the parts outside the CDR3, is GAGVSQSPRYKVAKRGQDVALRCDPISGHVSLFWYQQALGQGPEFLTYFQNEAQLDKSGLPSDRFFAERPEGSVSTLKIQRTQQEDSAVYLCASSFSRDRRSGELFFGEGSRLTVL.

At least ten counts were recorded for this clonotype. This chain links TRBV10-3 with TRBJ2-7, with TRBD2 matching over 9 bases. The CDR3 length is 15 residues. With 0 bases clipped from V and 4 bases from J, the junction kept 4 bases outside the gene matches. Germline V lookup: CDR1 ENHRY, CDR2 SYGVKD. The CDR3 is CAISESSSGNYEQYF. The CDR3 bases are TGTGCCATCAGTGAGTCTTCTAGCGGGAATTACGAGCAGTACTTC.

This chain links TRBV28 with TRBJ1-1, with D possibly TRBD1 on 5 matching bases. Trimming left V 6 bases short and J 9 bases short, with 14 bases between. The CDR3 consists of 12 residues. The germline gives CDR1 MDHEN, CDR2 SYDVKM. In nucleotides, the CDR3 is TGTGCCAGCAGCTCTGGGACTGCCCAAGCTTTCTTT. Protein product: CASSSGTAQAFF.

The gene calls are TRBV20-1 and TRBJ1-6; 12 nucleotides match TRBD1. V lost 6 bases, J lost 9 bases, and 9 bases stayed unmatched. CDR1 is DFQATT and CDR2 is SNEGSKA in the germline V gene (reference sequence). The CDR3 is made up of 15 amino acids. The CDR3 sequence is CSALGQGASGSPLHF. The CDR3 nucleotides read TGCAGTGCACTGGGACAGGGGGCTTCAGGTTCACCCCTCCACTTT.

This clonotype has at least ten counts. CDR3 loop: CASSGRHSQETQYF. DNA of the CDR3: TGTGCCAGCAGCGGCCGGCATAGCCAAGAGACCCAGTACTTC. The V and J genes are TRBV7-9 and TRBJ2-5, with D unclear. The germline V gene has CDR1 SEHNR and CDR2 FQNEAQ (reference sequence). This CDR3 has 14 amino acids. The V and J ends lost 5 bases and 1 base respectively, with 11 bases between them.

This clonotype has at least ten counts. The chain couples TRBV6-4 to TRBJ1-1, with unresolved D. V was shortened by 4 bases and J by 5 bases, with 17 bases between the two germline ends. CDR3 size: 15 residues. Germline V gene data show CDR1 as MRHNA and CDR2 as SNTAGT. CDR3 in amino acids: CASSVSPNQRTEAFF. CDR3 DNA sequence: TGTGCCAGCAGTGTGAGTCCGAACCAGAGAACTGAAGCTTTCTTT.

This clonotype occurred many times. This sequence joins TRBV19 and TRBJ2-2, with 7 bases fitting TRBD2. The CDR3 contains 16 residues. Germline V gene lookup returns CDR1 LNHDA and CDR2 SQIVND (reference sequence). V shed 10 bases, J shed 5 bases, and the junction held 16 bases outside the gene matches. The CDR3 region has the DNA TGTGCCACCTACGGGGGGAGTGGCGTTGGGACCGGGGAGCTGTTTTTT. As protein: CATYGGSGVGTGELFF.

In its sample, this clonotype was seen many times. This chain joins TRBV6-2 or TRBV6-3 and TRBJ2-7; possibly TRBD1 for D (6 bases). The CDR3 loop spans 15 amino acids. The V gene's germline CDR1 is MNHEY and CDR2 SVGEGT. V gave up 1 base and J gave up 5 bases, with 15 bases separating them. The CDR3 sequence is CASSYWTAPGNEQYF. The CDR3 nucleotides are TGTGCCAGCAGTTACTGGACAGCGCCGGGAAACGAGCAGTACTTC.

This clonotype has ten or more counts. This CDR3 reads CASRGVGANVLTF. For the CDR3, the DNA is TGTGCCAGTAGGGGGGTTGGGGCCAACGTCCTGACTTTC. V gene TRBV19 combines with J gene TRBJ2-6; D is possibly TRBD1 or TRBD2 (5 bases each). Germline CDR1 reads LNHDA; CDR2 reads SQIVND (reference sequence). This CDR3 region has 13 residues. V was shortened by 6 bases and J by 3 bases, with 6 bases between the two germline ends.

This clonotype was seen repeatedly, ten times or more. One end of the junction fails to match germline, which may point to a read error. CDR3 amino acids: CASSLGSSGANVLTF. In DNA form, the CDR3 reads TGTGCCAGCAGCTTAGGGTCCTCTGGGGCCAACGTCCTGACTTTC. V is TRBV5-1 and J is TRBJ2-6, with unresolved D. This CDR3 comprises 15 residues. Germline lookup yields CDR1 SGHRS and CDR2 YFSETQ.

This clonotype was observed many times. The CDR3 DNA follows: TGTGCCAGCAGCCCACGACGACAGGCTAACTATGGCTACACCTTC. Residues: CASSPRRQANYGYTF. The chain is built from TRBV9 and TRBJ1-2, with D possibly matching TRBD1 (6 bases). Trimming pared 4 bases from V and 0 bases from J, leaving 13 bases between. CDR1 and CDR2 (germline): SGDLS, YYNGEE. The CDR3 runs 15 residues.

This clonotype was seen ten or more times. The chain couples TRBV7-8 to TRBJ1-5, with D perhaps TRBD1 (5 bases). Germline loops: CDR1 SGHVS, CDR2 FQNEAQ. V was clipped by 4 bases and J by 5 bases, with 18 bases between them. The CDR3 has 16 amino acids. CDR3 sequence: CASSWQDRRGDQPQHF. DNA of the CDR3: TGTGCCAGCAGCTGGCAGGACCGGAGGGGCGATCAGCCCCAGCATTTT.

The chain employs TRBV6-5 and TRBJ2-7; no firm D call. V lost 4 bases, J lost 4 bases, and 11 bases lay in between. Germline V gene data show CDR1 as MNHEY and CDR2 as SVGAGI. The CDR3 length is 13 residues. CDR3 sequence (DNA): TGTGCCAGCAGTTCCTCAGAAGCTTACGAGCAGTACTTC. It yields the protein CASSSSEAYEQYF.

The rearrangement links TRBV2 to TRBJ1-2, with D possibly matching TRBD1 (6 bases). CDR1 SNHLY and CDR2 FYNNEI come from the germline V gene. The CDR3 is 13 residues long. V gave up 8 bases and J gave up 2 bases, with 12 bases separating them. The DNA for the CDR3 is TGTGCCAGCCAAGGACAGCTAAACTATGGCTACACCTTC. Residues: CASQGQLNYGYTF.